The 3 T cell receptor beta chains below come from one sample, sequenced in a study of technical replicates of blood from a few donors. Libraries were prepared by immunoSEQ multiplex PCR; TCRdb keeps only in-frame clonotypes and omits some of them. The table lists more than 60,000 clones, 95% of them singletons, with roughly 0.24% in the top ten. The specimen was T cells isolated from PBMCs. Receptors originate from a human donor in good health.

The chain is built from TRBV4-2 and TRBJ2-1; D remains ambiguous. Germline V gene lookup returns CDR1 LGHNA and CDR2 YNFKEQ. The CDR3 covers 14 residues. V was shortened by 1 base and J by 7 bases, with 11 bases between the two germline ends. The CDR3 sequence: CASSQAFGRNEQFF. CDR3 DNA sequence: TGTGCCAGCAGCCAAGCTTTTGGTCGGAATGAGCAGTTCTTC.

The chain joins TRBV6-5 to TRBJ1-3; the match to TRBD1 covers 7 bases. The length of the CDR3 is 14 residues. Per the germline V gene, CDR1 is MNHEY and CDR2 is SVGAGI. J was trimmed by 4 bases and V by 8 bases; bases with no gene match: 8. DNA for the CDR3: TGTGCCAGCTCGACGGGACAGATAGGAAACACCATATATTTT. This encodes CASSTGQIGNTIYF.

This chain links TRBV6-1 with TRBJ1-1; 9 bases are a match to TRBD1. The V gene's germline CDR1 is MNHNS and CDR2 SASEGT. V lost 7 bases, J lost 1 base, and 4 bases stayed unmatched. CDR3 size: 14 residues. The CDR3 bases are TGTGCCAGCAACAGGGGGCAGGGGAACACTGAAGCTTTCTTT. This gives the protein CASNRGQGNTEAFF.